The clone carrying this T cell receptor (beta chain) was picked up many times. Its antigen is still unknown. These data are taken from a study of metastatic and nonmetastatic thyroid tumors. CDR3 length: 10 amino acids. V shed 6 bases and J 10 bases; nucleotides not matched to a gene: 3. CDR1 and CDR2 (germline): SQVTM, ANQGSEA. Findings and limits, study-wide: According to reports, the diversity of TCR beta was significantly higher in malignant thyroid tumors than in benign nodules, and this held in both blood and tumor samples.

No treatment of any kind had been given to any patient before thyroid surgery. Original processing notes: Using the CDR3 differences seen across clinicopathological groups, the authors built a distant-metastasis classifier for papillary thyroid cancer, which was meant to discriminate distant-metastatic patients. Through MiXCR, TCRdb re-clonotyped the PCR reads. For this entry, the V and J calls and clone size follow TCRdb and not the study's own pipeline. Of about 24,000 clones in the sample, about 21% were seen once. The chain is built from TRBV29-1 and TRBJ1-1; 9 bases map to TRBD1. The sample consisted of blood. The sequence was collected from a male donor with papillary thyroid cancer or a benign thyroid nodule (not recorded which). Some clones in this sample may be carry-over from other donors' samples. CDR3 DNA sequence: TGCAGCGTCCAGACAGGGGGAGCTTTCTTT. It translates to CSVQTGGAFF.